This T cell receptor (beta chain) was captured in a study of PD-L1 blockade in urothelial cancer. Looking at the study overall: Analyses were performed on blood at 3 weeks after treatment start (the second dose) and at 6 weeks. When blood samples were assessed, the median T cell count was around 140,000.

Time point: peripheral blood 6 weeks after treatment start. This clone was counted a single time. Sequenced by immunoSEQ multiplex PCR; TCRdb stores in-frame clones only, minus some. This table holds about 120,000 clones, roughly 88% found once. The CDR3 length is 13 residues. V was trimmed by 2 bases and J by 7 bases, leaving 11 bases between them. Germline CDR1 reads SEHNR; CDR2 reads FQNEAQ (reference sequence). This sequence was found in a man over 45 with urothelial cancer. This specimen was PBMCs, taken around atezolizumab (anti-PD-L1) treatment. This sequence joins TRBV7-9 and TRBJ1-1; D is ambiguous. Written as DNA, the CDR3 is TGTGCCAGCAGCTTAAGAGGGTGGGGTGAAGCTTTCTTT. Encoded protein: CASSLRGWGEAFF.